This T cell receptor (beta chain) was captured by sequencing in a study of cytomegalovirus exposure and HLA in healthy donors. Study context: An early release of data contained around 80 million unique TCRs, which came from HLA-typed donors. Study findings and constraints: Data from an earlier analysis indicated that most TCR beta V segments were productive either about 87% or about 30% of the time. Rarity marked most TCR sequences, yet some public TCRs occurred in many donors.

The CDR3 loop spans 13 amino acids. Per germline, CDR1 SGHRS and CDR2 YFSETQ. Trimming pared 4 bases from V and 5 bases from J, leaving 9 bases between. PCR was performed using 60 Vbeta and 13 Jbeta primers. Libraries were prepared by immunoSEQ multiplex PCR; TCRdb keeps only in-frame clonotypes and omits some of them. The sample lists under 110,000 clones, around three quarters seen once, with roughly 4.1% in the top ten. This clone came up once. Its target is unknown. The sample comprised PBMCs. The sequence was collected from a man in his forties or fifties in good health and CMV-seronegative. This sequence joins TRBV5-1 and TRBJ2-2; maybe TRBD1 (5 bases). The CDR3 DNA reads TGCGCCAGCAGCCCCTGGACAACCGGGGAGCTGTTTTTT. Protein sequence: CASSPWTTGELFF.